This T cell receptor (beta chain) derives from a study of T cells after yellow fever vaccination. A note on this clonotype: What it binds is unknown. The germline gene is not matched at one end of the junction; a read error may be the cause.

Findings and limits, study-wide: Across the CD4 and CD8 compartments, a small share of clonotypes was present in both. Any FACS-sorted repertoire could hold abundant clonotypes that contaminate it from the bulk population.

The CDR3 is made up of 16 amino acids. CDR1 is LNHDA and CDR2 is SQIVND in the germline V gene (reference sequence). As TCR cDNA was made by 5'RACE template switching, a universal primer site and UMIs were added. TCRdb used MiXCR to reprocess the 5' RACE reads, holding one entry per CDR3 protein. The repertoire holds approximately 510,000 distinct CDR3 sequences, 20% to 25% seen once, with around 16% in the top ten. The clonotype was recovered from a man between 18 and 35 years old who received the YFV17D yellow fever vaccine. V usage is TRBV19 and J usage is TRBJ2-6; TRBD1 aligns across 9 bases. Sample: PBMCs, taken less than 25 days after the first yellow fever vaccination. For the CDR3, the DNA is TGTTCCAGTGGGACAGGGCGGTCTTCTGTGGCCAACGTCCTGACTTTC. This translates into CSSGTGRSSVANVLTF.